The 9 T cell receptor beta chains presented below share a single source sample, sequenced in a study of T-cell reconstitution after alpha-beta-depleted transplantation in children. A TCRbeta library incorporating unique molecular identifiers was prepared. TCRdb passed the PCR reads through MiXCR, listing each CDR3 protein once. The sample has roughly 300,000 distinct CDR3 sequences, around a tenth seen once. The sequenced sample was peripheral blood, obtained 180 days after TCRalphabeta/CD19-depleted stem cell transplant. The receptors derive from a male patient aged 2-15 years who had a stem cell transplant for chronic granulomatous disease, so the T cells may come from the graft donor.

This clonotype came up many times. The J gene is TRBJ1-5, the V gene TRBV12-3 or TRBV12-4; D gene uncertain. Between the trimmed V and J ends, which lost 5 bases and 2 bases, there was a span of 13 bases. This CDR3 has 15 amino acids. CDR3 DNA sequence: TGTGCCAGCAGTCGCTTTCGGGGTGGCAATCAGCCCCAGCATTTT. It yields the protein CASSRFRGGNQPQHF.

V usage is TRBV6-7 and J usage is TRBJ1-5; a possible D gene is TRBD1 (5 bases). TRBV6-7 qualifies as an ORF whose function is uncertain. Trimming cost V 6 bases and J 0 bases, with 21 bases left between them. CDR3 size: 18 residues. The CDR3 bases are TGTGCCAGCAGGCCAGTTTCTCGAGACAGCGATAGCAATCAGCCCCAGCATTTT. Translated, it gives CASRPVSRDSDSNQPQHF.

This clonotype was observed at least ten times. The chain recombines TRBV27 with TRBJ1-5, with TRBD1 as a possible D gene (6 bases). Germline CDR1 MNHEY, CDR2 SMNVEV (reference sequence). V lost 6 bases and J lost 2, with 26 bases in between. This CDR3 is 19 amino acids long. CDR3 nucleotides: TGTGCCAGCAGAGCCACGACAGGCTTAAATCTATTAGGCAATCAGCCCCAGCATTTT. It is translated as CASRATTGLNLLGNQPQHF.

This clonotype was observed a few times. V and J are TRBV27 and TRBJ2-7, with D perhaps matching TRBD1 (6 bases). Germline CDR1 reads MNHEY; CDR2 reads SMNVEV (reference sequence). This CDR3 has 13 residues. The ends were cut back, 4 bases at V and 5 bases at J, with 12 bases in the middle. This CDR3 reads CASSSNRVHEQYF. CDR3 bases: TGTGCCAGCAGTTCCAACAGGGTCCACGAGCAGTACTTC.

This clonotype showed up many times. The chain carries TRBV29-1 and TRBJ1-2; D remains ambiguous. The CDR3 length is 13 residues. V was clipped by 1 base and J by 3 bases, with 9 bases between them. CDR1 and CDR2 (germline): SQVTM, ANQGSEA. The CDR3, as DNA: TGCAGCGTTGAAGGGGTTGGGGACTATGGCTACACCTTC. Translated: CSVEGVGDYGYTF.

This clonotype was found many times. This chain links TRBV28 with TRBJ2-2; D perhaps matches TRBD2 (6 bases). Germline V lookup: CDR1 MDHEN, CDR2 SYDVKM. This CDR3 has 14 residues. V lost 3 bases and J 4 bases, leaving 9 bases between the germline ends. Written as DNA, the CDR3 is TGTGCCAGCAGTTTTCCCGGGAGCACCGGGGAGCTGTTTTTT. Encoded protein: CASSFPGSTGELFF.

This clonotype was counted many times. The rearrangement uses TRBV21-1 and TRBJ2-2; the table names TRBD1, a call not compared with the DNA. TRBV21-1 is recorded as a pseudogene. CDR3 length: 18 residues. The CDR3 loop is CASSNRDQGSTGSGELFF. The DNA for the CDR3 is TGTGCCAGCAGCAACCGGGACCAGGGCAGCACGGGGTCCGGGGAGCTGTTTTTT.

This clonotype was observed many times. This sequence joins TRBV18 and TRBJ2-1, with 8 bases that match TRBD1. The CDR3 covers 14 residues. With V trimmed by 3 bases and J by 8 bases, 6 bases remained unmatched. Per the germline V gene, CDR1 is KGHSH and CDR2 is LQKENI. The CDR3 nucleotides are TGTGCCAGCTCACCCTCGACAGGGGCCGATGAGCAGTTCTTC. This codes for CASSPSTGADEQFF. The full variable domain, in which reference TRBV18 and TRBJ2-1 provide the parts outside the CDR3, is NAGVMQNPRHLVRRRGQEARLRCSPMKGHSHVYWYRQLPEEGLKFMVYLQKENIIDESGMPKERFSAEFPKEGPSILRIQQVVRGDSAAYFCASSPSTGADEQFFGPGTRLTVL.

In this sample, this clonotype turned up many times. The chain links TRBV20-1 to TRBJ2-7; no reliable D call. This CDR3 region has 15 residues. Germline V gene data show CDR1 as DFQATT and CDR2 as SNEGSKA (reference sequence). V shed 3 bases and J shed 0 bases, with 15 bases lying between them. The CDR3 is CSASSAHSPSYEQYF. In DNA, the CDR3 is TGCAGTGCTAGTTCGGCACACTCCCCCTCCTACGAGCAGTACTTC.